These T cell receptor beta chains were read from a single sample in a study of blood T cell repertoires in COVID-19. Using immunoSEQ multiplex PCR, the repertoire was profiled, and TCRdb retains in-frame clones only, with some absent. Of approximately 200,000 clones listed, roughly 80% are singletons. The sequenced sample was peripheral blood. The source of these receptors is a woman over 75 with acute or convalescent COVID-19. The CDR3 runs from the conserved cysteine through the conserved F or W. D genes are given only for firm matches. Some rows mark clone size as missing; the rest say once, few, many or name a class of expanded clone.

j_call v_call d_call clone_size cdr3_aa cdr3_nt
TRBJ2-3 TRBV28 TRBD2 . CASTGGGGSDTQYF TGTGCCAGCACCGGGGGGGGAGGAAGCGATACGCAGTATTTT
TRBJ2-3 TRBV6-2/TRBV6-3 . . CASSFRGADDADTQYF TGTGCCAGCAGTTTCCGGGGGGCCGATGACGCAGATACGCAGTATTTT
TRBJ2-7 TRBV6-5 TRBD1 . CASSYRGTGGPYEQYF TGTGCCAGCAGTTACAGGGGGACAGGGGGTCCCTACGAGCAGTACTTC
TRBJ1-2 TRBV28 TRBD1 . CASSVGQGTGYTF TGTGCCAGCAGCGTGGGACAGGGGACTGGCTACACCTTC
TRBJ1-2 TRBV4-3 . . CASSQGQGSGYTF TGCGCCAGCAGCCAAGGGCAGGGAAGCGGCTACACCTTC
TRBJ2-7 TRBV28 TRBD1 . CASSLRQGAYEQYF TGTGCCAGCAGTCTTCGACAGGGGGCCTACGAGCAGTACTTC
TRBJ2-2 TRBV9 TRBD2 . CASSVGLAGTGELFF TGTGCCAGCAGCGTGGGACTAGCGGGGACAGGGGAGCTGTTTTTT
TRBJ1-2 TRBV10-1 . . CASSESEVLYGYTF TGCGCCAGCAGTGAGTCGGAGGTTCTCTATGGCTACACCTTC
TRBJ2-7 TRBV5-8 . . CASSLYTGNYEQYF TGTGCCAGCAGCTTGTACACAGGGAACTACGAGCAGTACTTC
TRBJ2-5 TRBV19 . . CASSSDRQETQYF TGTGCCAGTAGTAGCGACAGACAAGAGACCCAGTACTTC
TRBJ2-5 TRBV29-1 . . CSVESGETQYF TGCAGCGTTGAGTCGGGAGAGACCCAGTACTTC
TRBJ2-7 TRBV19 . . CASSMIVGAAYEQYF TGTGCCAGTAGTATGATAGTTGGGGCAGCCTACGAGCAGTACTTC
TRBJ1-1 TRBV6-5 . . CASSRARTVNTEAFF TGTGCCAGCAGTCGAGCCCGGACAGTCAACACTGAAGCTTTCTTT
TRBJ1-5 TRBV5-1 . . CASRVVSQPQHF TGCGCCAGCAGGGTAGTAAGCCAGCCCCAGCATTTT
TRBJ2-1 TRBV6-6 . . CASRSSGSYNEQFF TGTGCCAGCAGGTCCTCGGGCTCCTACAATGAGCAGTTCTTC
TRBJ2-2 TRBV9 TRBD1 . CASSYQGVGGGELFF TGTGCCAGCAGCTACCAGGGGGTAGGGGGCGGGGAGCTGTTTTTT
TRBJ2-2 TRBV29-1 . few CSVRDTGELFF TGCAGCGTACGGGACACCGGGGAGCTGTTTTTT
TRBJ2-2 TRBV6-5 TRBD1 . CATWTGVSPGELFF TGTGCCACCTGGACAGGGGTCTCCCCAGGGGAGCTGTTTTTT
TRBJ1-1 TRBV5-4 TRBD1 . CASSIDRATEAFF TGTGCCAGCAGCATAGACAGGGCCACTGAAGCTTTCTTT
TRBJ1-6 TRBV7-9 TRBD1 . CASSFFSGTGNNSPLHF TGTGCCAGCAGCTTCTTTTCCGGGACAGGGAACAATTCACCCCTCCACTTT
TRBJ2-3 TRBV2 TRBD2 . CASSEWSSGEVTQYF TGTGCCAGCAGTGAATGGTCTAGCGGGGAAGTTACGCAGTATTTT
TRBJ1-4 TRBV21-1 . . CASDGATNEKLFF TGTGCCAGCGACGGGGCAACTAATGAAAAACTGTTTTTT
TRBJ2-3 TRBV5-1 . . CASSGGVRTDTQYF TGCGCCAGCTCAGGCGGGGTACGCACAGATACGCAGTATTTT
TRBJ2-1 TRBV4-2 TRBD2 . CASSQTGTSLDEQFF TGTGCCAGCAGCCAAACCGGGACTAGCCTCGATGAGCAGTTCTTC
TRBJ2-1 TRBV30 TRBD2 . CAWSVPPSGGGQFF TGTGCCTGGAGTGTACCTCCTAGCGGGGGGGGGCAGTTCTTC
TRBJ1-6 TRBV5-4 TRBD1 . CASSPRQGAGNSPLHF TGTGCCAGCAGCCCACGACAGGGGGCAGGTAATTCACCCCTCCACTTT
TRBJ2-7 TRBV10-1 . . CASPVEITWSYEQYF TGCGCCAGCCCCGTTGAGATTACGTGGTCCTACGAGCAGTACTTC
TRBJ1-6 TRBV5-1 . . CASSLAVASPLHF TGCGCCAGCAGCTTGGCAGTGGCTTCACCCCTCCACTTT
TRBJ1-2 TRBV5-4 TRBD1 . CASSSTGAYGYTF TGTGCCAGCAGCTCGACAGGGGCCTATGGCTACACCTTC
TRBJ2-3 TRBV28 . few CASSFGVAEGTDTQYF TGTGCCAGCAGTTTCGGGGTAGCGGAAGGCACAGATACGCAGTATTTT
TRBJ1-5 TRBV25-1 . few CASSETGQPQHF TGTGCCAGCAGTGAGACTGGGCAGCCCCAGCATTTT
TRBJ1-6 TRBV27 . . CASSKIRGNSPLHF TGTGCCAGCAGTAAGATAAGGGGGAATTCACCCCTCCACTTT
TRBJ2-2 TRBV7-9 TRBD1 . CASSLSGQGVTGELFF TGTGCCAGCAGCTTATCAGGGCAGGGGGTAACCGGGGAGCTGTTTTTT